This TCR beta chain was documented in a study of T cell repertoires in cytomegalovirus infection. This CDR3 region has 15 residues. The germline CDR1 and CDR2 sequences are MDHEN and SYDVKM. The V gene end was trimmed by 6 bases and the J gene end by 3 bases; junction bases not matched to a gene: 5. Turning to this clonotype: What it binds is unknown.

Study results and limitations: CMV-specific HLA-C-restricted TCR beta clonotypes dominated the ex vivo response. Summed public TCR beta family frequency identified CMV carriers bearing the relevant HLA.

MiXCR, run by TCRdb on the reads, gives a single entry per CDR3 protein. The sample lists more than 400,000 distinct CDR3 sequences, 26% seen once, with roughly 13% in the top ten. This receptor was taken from a human donor in good health (CMV status not recorded). Some clones in this sample may be carry-over from other donors' samples. Sequencing was done on a sample of PBMCs. This chain uses TRBV28 with TRBJ2-2, with 9 positions matching TRBD2. In DNA, the CDR3 is TGTGCCAGCAGCCGTAGCGGGAGAGACACCGGGGAGCTGTTTTTT. Encoded protein: CASSRSGRDTGELFF.